Following are 21 T cell receptor beta chains from one sample sequenced in a study of blood T cell repertoires in COVID-19. TCRdb's copy holds only in-frame clones and misses some; the assay was immunoSEQ multiplex PCR. Of about 190,000 clones in the sample, roughly 80% were seen once. Specimen: peripheral blood. The receptor set was obtained from a man between 50 and 59 years old who had recovered from COVID-19.

CDR3 nucleotides: TGTGCCAGCAGCGACAGCCCGCTAGCGGGAGAGGGTGAGCAGTTCTTC. Protein product: CASSDSPLAGEGEQFF. This chain connects TRBV7-8 to TRBJ2-1, with 10 bases lining up with TRBD2. Germline V gene sequence: CDR1 SGHVS, CDR2 FQNEAQ. With 5 bases clipped from V and 9 bases from J, the junction kept 13 bases outside the gene matches. The CDR3 spans 16 residues.

The DNA for the CDR3 is TGTGCCACCAGTCAGGGACAGGGTGCAGATACGCAGTATTTT. Translated, it gives CATSQGQGADTQYF. The chain has TRBV24-1 and TRBJ2-3, with 9 bases identical to TRBD1. The CDR3 extends over 14 amino acids. After removal of 6 bases from V and 4 bases from J, the junction contained 4 bases not matched to a gene. Looked up from germline, CDR1 is KGHDR and CDR2 is SFDVKD.

The chain carries TRBV15 and TRBJ2-1; a weak D match, TRBD2 (6 bases). Germline assignment: CDR1 LNHNV and CDR2 YYDKDF (reference sequence). V lost 9 bases and J 6 bases, leaving 15 bases between the germline ends. The CDR3 has 13 amino acids. The CDR3 coding sequence is TGTGCCACAGAAAAAGGGGACTCCAATGAGCAGTTCTTC. Its protein is CATEKGDSNEQFF. The variable domain in full, completed from reference TRBV15 and TRBJ2-1, reads DAMVIQNPRYQVTQFGKPVTLSCSQTLNHNVMYWYQQKSSQAPKLLFHYYDKDFNNEADTPDNFQSRRPNTSFCFLDIRSPGLGDTAMYLCATEKGDSNEQFFGPGTRLTVL.

V gene TRBV19 combines with J gene TRBJ2-2; tentatively, D is TRBD1 (6 bases). V was pared by 3 bases and J by 3 bases, with 8 bases between. The germline V gene encodes CDR1 LNHDA and CDR2 SQIVND (reference sequence). This CDR3 contains 14 residues. The CDR3 loop is CASSIYRDTGELFF. CDR3 coding DNA: TGTGCCAGTAGTATTTACAGGGACACCGGGGAGCTGTTTTTT.

Here the CDR3 reads CASSSHYADRGGYYGYTF. CDR3 DNA: TGTGCCAGCAGTAGCCACTATGCCGACAGGGGGGGCTACTATGGCTACACCTTC. This chain connects TRBV27 to TRBJ1-2; 9 bases agree with TRBD1. CDR1 is MNHEY and CDR2 is SMNVEV in the germline V gene (reference sequence). J lost 3 bases, V lost 5 bases, and 16 bases had no gene match. The CDR3 runs to 18 residues.

The chain uses TRBV10-3 and TRBJ2-7, with 9 bases identical to TRBD1. The CDR3 spans 14 residues. Germline V gene sequence: CDR1 ENHRY, CDR2 SYGVKD. V was pared by 0 bases and J by 3 bases, with 0 bases of the junction left unmatched. The CDR3 bases are TGTGCCATCAGTGAGTCGACAGGGGGCTACGAGCAGTACTTC. This translates into CAISESTGGYEQYF.

The chain carries TRBV9 and TRBJ2-7, with 8 bases matching TRBD2. The CDR3 is 14 amino acids. CDR1 and CDR2 from the germline V gene are SGDLS and YYNGEE. J was trimmed by 6 bases and V by 4 bases; bases with no gene match: 9. The CDR3 DNA reads TGTGCCAGCAGCCAAGGTCTGGCGGGGGGCGAGCAGTACTTC. Translating gives CASSQGLAGGEQYF.

V is TRBV10-2 and J is TRBJ1-2; 9 nucleotides match TRBD1. The CDR3 contains 14 residues. V lost 5 bases to trimming and J lost 11 bases; unmatched junction nucleotides: 12. Per the germline V gene, CDR1 is WSHSY and CDR2 is SAAADI. The CDR3 DNA is TGCGCCAGCAGTAACGCCGGGACAGGGAGGAGGTACACCTTC. Translation: CASSNAGTGRRYTF.

This chain joins TRBV2 and TRBJ2-2; TRBD2 aligns across 9 bases. V lost 5 bases to trimming and J lost 4 bases; unmatched junction nucleotides: 5. This CDR3 spans 15 amino acids. CDR1 is SNHLY and CDR2 is FYNNEI in the germline V gene. The CDR3 DNA reads TGTGCCAGCAGTAGGGGACTAGCCTCCACCGGGGAGCTGTTTTTT. Protein product: CASSRGLASTGELFF.

J is TRBJ2-7 and V is TRBV2; D gene ambiguous. Germline CDR1 and CDR2: SNHLY and FYNNEI. V was trimmed by 8 bases and J by 4 bases, leaving 9 bases between them. This CDR3 is 11 amino acids long. CDR3 in DNA: TGTGCCAGCGGAACAGAATACGAGCAGTACTTC. Translated, it gives CASGTEYEQYF.

The rearrangement uses TRBV7-8 and TRBJ2-2, with 10 bases matching TRBD1. Per germline, CDR1 SGHVS and CDR2 FQNEAQ. The CDR3 is made up of 15 amino acids. The trim removed 6 bases at V and 3 bases at J, leaving 4 bases unmatched. The CDR3 loop reads CASSQTGGYTGELFF. CDR3 bases: TGTGCCAGCAGTCAGACAGGGGGCTACACCGGGGAGCTGTTTTTT.

The CDR3 sequence is CASSSFGIGSYEQYF. For the CDR3, the DNA is TGTGCCAGCAGCAGCTTCGGGATAGGGTCCTACGAGCAGTACTTC. The rearrangement links TRBV5-4 to TRBJ2-7; a weak D match, TRBD2 (5 bases). Germline V lookup: CDR1 SGHNT, CDR2 YYREEE (reference sequence). The V gene lost 4 bases and the J gene lost 1 base, with 15 bases spanning the gap. This CDR3 is built from 15 residues.

V and J are TRBV2 and TRBJ1-5; the D is unclear. Trimming left V 7 bases short and J 5 bases short, with 12 bases between. The CDR3 sequence is 13 residues long. CDR1 is SNHLY, CDR2 FYNNEI, per germline. The CDR3 nucleotides are TGTGCCAGCATGACGGGCGGGCATCAGCCCCAGCATTTT. Its translation: CASMTGGHQPQHF.

The chain couples TRBV7-3 to TRBJ2-3, with D uncertain. CDR3 length: 13 amino acids. Germline assignment: CDR1 SGHTA and CDR2 FQGTGA. V was pared by 5 bases and J by 6 bases, with 12 bases between. In nucleotides, the CDR3 is TGTGCCAGCAGCCCTCCCAGTGCCGATACGCAGTATTTT. Amino acids: CASSPPSADTQYF.

The rearrangement links TRBV7-6 to TRBJ1-2; D possibly corresponds to TRBD1 (5 bases). This CDR3 has 16 residues. Trimming took off 1 base at V and 7 bases at J, with 19 bases between the two ends. CDR1 and CDR2 (germline): SGHVS, FNYEAQ. In nucleotides, the CDR3 is TGTGCCAGCAGCTTAGGGGGGGAGGGCCTTAGTCCTGGCTACACCTTC. It specifies CASSLGGEGLSPGYTF.

The CDR3 sequence: CAWSRGHPYEQYF. The DNA for the CDR3 is TGTGCCTGGAGCAGGGGACACCCCTACGAGCAGTACTTC. The V and J genes are TRBV30 and TRBJ2-7; D is possibly TRBD1 (6 bases). This CDR3 comprises 13 residues. V dropped 3 bases and J dropped 2 bases, with 11 bases sitting between them. Germline V CDR1 and CDR2: GTSNPN, SVGIG (reference sequence).

The V gene is TRBV7-8, the J gene TRBJ2-1, with 15 bases aligning to TRBD2. CDR1 is SGHVS, CDR2 FQNEAQ, per germline. Trimming at V came to 5 bases and at J to 0 bases, leaving 5 bases not matched to a gene. The CDR3 runs 18 residues. Written as DNA, the CDR3 is TGTGCCAGCAGCCCGGGACTAGCGGGGGGCAGCTCCTACAATGAGCAGTTCTTC. This encodes CASSPGLAGGSSYNEQFF.

The sample holds a few counts of this clone. The chain is built from TRBV24-1 and TRBJ2-1; D is perhaps TRBD1 (6 bases). The germline V and J ends were trimmed by 0 bases and 0 bases, with 8 bases remaining between them. Germline CDR1 is KGHDR and CDR2 is SFDVKD. The CDR3 length is 16 residues. The DNA of the CDR3 is TGTGCCACCAGTGATTTGGCAGGGGCCTCCTACAATGAGCAGTTCTTC. Its translation: CATSDLAGASYNEQFF.

J is TRBJ1-1 and V is TRBV10-3; D uncertain. CDR1 and CDR2 (germline): ENHRY, SYGVKD. With 0 bases removed from V and 4 bases from J, the gap between germline ends came to 15 bases. The CDR3 has 16 amino acids. The chain's CDR3 is CAISESIRLGFTEAFF. DNA of the CDR3: TGTGCCATCAGTGAGTCTATTCGACTCGGGTTCACTGAAGCTTTCTTT.

The V gene is TRBV27, the J gene TRBJ2-4, with 8 bases matching TRBD2. CDR1 MNHEY and CDR2 SMNVEV come from the germline V gene (reference sequence). The CDR3 length is 15 residues. V was clipped by 5 bases and J by 0 bases; unmatched bases: 3. The CDR3 sequence: CASSLTSGAKNIQYF. In DNA form, the CDR3 reads TGTGCCAGCAGTCTCACTAGCGGAGCCAAAAACATTCAGTACTTC.

This clone has just one count. The J gene is TRBJ2-1, the V gene TRBV9; 12 nucleotides align to TRBD2. V was pared by 3 bases and J by 3 bases, with 4 bases of the junction left unmatched. Germline V gene sequence: CDR1 SGDLS, CDR2 YYNGEE. This CDR3 is 16 amino acids long. This CDR3 is CASSGGGLAGYNEQFF. CDR3 DNA: TGTGCCAGCAGCGGAGGGGGACTAGCGGGCTACAATGAGCAGTTCTTC. The full variable domain, in which reference TRBV9 and TRBJ2-1 provide the parts outside the CDR3, is DSGVTQTPKHLITATGQRVTLRCSPRSGDLSVYWYQQSLDQGLQFLIQYYNGEERAKGNILERFSAQQFPDLHSELNLSSLELGDSALYFCASSGGGLAGYNEQFFGPGTRLTVL.